Listed here is a single TCR beta chain. This sample was included in a study of cytomegalovirus exposure and HLA in healthy donors. The PCR ran on 60 Vbeta and 13 Jbeta primers. Libraries were prepared by immunoSEQ multiplex PCR; TCRdb keeps only in-frame clonotypes and omits some of them. In all, the sample yields around 26,000 clones. This receptor was obtained from a male donor in good health and CMV-seropositive. Material for sequencing was PBMCs.

DNA of the CDR3: TGTGCCAGCAGTTACTTCAACTCCTACGAGCAGTACTTC. This codes for CASSYFNSYEQYF. The J gene is TRBJ2-7, the V gene TRBV6-5; D gene ambiguous. The length of the CDR3 is 13 residues. V lost 1 base, J lost 0 bases, and 4 bases lay in between. The germline V gene encodes CDR1 MNHEY and CDR2 SVGAGI.